The 3 T cell receptor beta chains in this list originate from one sample, sequenced in a study of T cell changes during pregnancy in multiple sclerosis. The table came from immunoSEQ multiplex PCR; TCRdb's copy has only in-frame clones and leaves some out. The repertoire has some 29,000 clones, around nine tenths of them found once; the top ten carry 6.2%. The sequenced sample was CD8+ T cells from peripheral blood mononuclear cells, obtained before pregnancy. The receptors originated from a female donor with multiple sclerosis, enrolled in a pregnancy study.

V usage is TRBV7-6 and J usage is TRBJ2-7, with 11 bases fitting TRBD2. The V and J ends lost 3 bases and 3 bases, in that order; junction bases with no gene match: 4. The CDR3 has 15 amino acids. Per the germline V gene, CDR1 is SGHVS and CDR2 is FNYEAQ. This CDR3 is CASSFGTSGLYEQYF. The CDR3 bases are TGTGCCAGCAGCTTCGGGACTAGCGGACTCTACGAGCAGTACTTC. Using reference TRBV7-6 and TRBJ2-7 for the parts outside the CDR3, the full variable domain is GAGVSQSPRYKVTKRGQDVALRCDPISGHVSLYWYRQALGQGPEFLTYFNYEAQQDKSGLPNDRFSAERPEGSISTLTIQRTEQRDSAMYRCASSFGTSGLYEQYFGPGTRLTVT.

The genes are TRBV11-2 and TRBJ1-1; 11 nucleotides agree with TRBD1. This CDR3 region has 15 residues. J gave up 5 bases and V 4 bases, and 6 bases lay outside the gene matches. CDR1 SGHAT and CDR2 FQNNGV come from the germline V gene. Here the CDR3 DNA reads TGTGCCAGCAGCTCGGACAGGGGGCTTCTTACTGAAGCTTTCTTT. Protein product: CASSSDRGLLTEAFF. Combining the CDR3 with reference TRBV11-2 and TRBJ1-1 gives the whole variable domain EAGVAQSPRYKIIEKRQSVAFWCNPISGHATLYWYQQILGQGPKLLIQFQNNGVVDDSQLPKDRFSAERLKGVDSTLKIQPAKLEDSAVYLCASSSDRGLLTEAFFGQGTRLTVV.

The chain links TRBV14 to TRBJ1-1; D perhaps matches TRBD1 (6 bases). Germline assignment: CDR1 SGHDN and CDR2 FVKESK. This CDR3 has 14 amino acids. With 4 bases removed from V and 3 bases from J, the gap between germline ends came to 12 bases. CDR3 loop: CASSRGGGYTEAFF. CDR3 bases: TGTGCCAGCAGCCGAGGTGGGGGCTACACTGAAGCTTTCTTT. The entire variable domain, with the rest obtained from reference TRBV14 and TRBJ1-1, is as follows: EAGVTQFPSHSVIEKGQTVTLRCDPISGHDNLYWYRRVMGKEIKFLLHFVKESKQDESGMPNNRFLAERTGGTYSTLKVQPAELEDSGVYFCASSRGGGYTEAFFGQGTRLTVV.